Below, one TCR beta chain is given with its context. Original analysis: From reference gene primer amplification, estimates of nucleated cell counts were derived. Only in-frame clones appear in the TCRdb table, and some are missing; sequencing was by immunoSEQ multiplex PCR. V and J calls and clone size are as listed in that table; D and trimming were resolved from the DNA. The sample records tens of thousands of clones, 90% to 95% being singletons. The sample is drawn from a study of blood T cell repertoires in COVID-19. Overall study: Samples taken during acute and convalescent COVID-19 were collected in the United States, Italy and Spain. T cells, B-cell-depleted T cells, or PBMCs provided the cDNA or gDNA that served as material.

The CDR3 extends over 15 amino acids. V lost 1 base to trimming and J lost 2 bases; unmatched junction nucleotides: 5. The V call is TRBV5-3, the J call TRBJ2-7; 8 bases align to TRBD1. TRBV5-3 is treated as an ORF (open reading frame) with a function not yet certain. What was sequenced was peripheral blood. The clonotype originates from a man between 60 and 75 years old with active or convalescent COVID-19. The CDR3 spells CARSLKAGGPYEQYF. The DNA for the CDR3 is TGTGCCAGAAGCTTGAAGGCAGGGGGCCCCTACGAGCAGTACTTC.